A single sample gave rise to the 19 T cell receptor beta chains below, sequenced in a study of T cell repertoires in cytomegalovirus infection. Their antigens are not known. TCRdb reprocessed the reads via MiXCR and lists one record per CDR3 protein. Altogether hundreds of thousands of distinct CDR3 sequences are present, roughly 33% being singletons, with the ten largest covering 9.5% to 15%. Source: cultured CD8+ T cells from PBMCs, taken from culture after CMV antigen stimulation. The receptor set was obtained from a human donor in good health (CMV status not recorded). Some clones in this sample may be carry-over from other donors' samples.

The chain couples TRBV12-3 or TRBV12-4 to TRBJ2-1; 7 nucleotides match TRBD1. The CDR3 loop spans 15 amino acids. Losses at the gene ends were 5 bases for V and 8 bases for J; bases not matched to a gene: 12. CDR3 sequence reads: CASSHSTGFGYEQFF. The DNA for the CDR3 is TGTGCCAGCAGTCACTCGACAGGGTTCGGTTATGAGCAGTTCTTC.

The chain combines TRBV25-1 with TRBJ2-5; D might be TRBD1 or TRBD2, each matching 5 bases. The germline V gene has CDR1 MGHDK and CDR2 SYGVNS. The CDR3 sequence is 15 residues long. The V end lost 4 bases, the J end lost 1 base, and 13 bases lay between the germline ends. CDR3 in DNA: TGTGCCAGCAGTGGGGGGAGACACGTCCAAGAGACCCAGTACTTC. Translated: CASSGGRHVQETQYF.

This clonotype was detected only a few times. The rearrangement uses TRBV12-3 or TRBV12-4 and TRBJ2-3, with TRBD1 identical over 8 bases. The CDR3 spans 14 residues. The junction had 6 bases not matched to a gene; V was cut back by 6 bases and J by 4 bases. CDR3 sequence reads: CASSPGGSADTQYF. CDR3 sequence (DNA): TGTGCCAGCAGCCCAGGGGGCAGCGCAGATACGCAGTATTTT.

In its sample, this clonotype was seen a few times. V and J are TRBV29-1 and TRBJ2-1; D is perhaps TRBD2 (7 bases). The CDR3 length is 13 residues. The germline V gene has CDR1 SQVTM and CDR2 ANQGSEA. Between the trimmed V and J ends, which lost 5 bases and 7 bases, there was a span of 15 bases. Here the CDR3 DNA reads TGCAGCGTTAGGGGGGGCCTAACGAATGAGCAGTTCTTC. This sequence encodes CSVRGGLTNEQFF.

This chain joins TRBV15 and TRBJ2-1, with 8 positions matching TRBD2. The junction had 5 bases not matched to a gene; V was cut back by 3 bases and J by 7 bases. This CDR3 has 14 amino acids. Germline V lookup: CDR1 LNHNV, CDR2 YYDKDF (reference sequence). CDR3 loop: CATSRISGVNEQFF. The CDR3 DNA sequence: TGTGCCACCAGCAGGATTAGCGGGGTAAATGAGCAGTTCTTC. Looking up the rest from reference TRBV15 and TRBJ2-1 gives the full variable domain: DAMVIQNPRYQVTQFGKPVTLSCSQTLNHNVMYWYQQKSSQAPKLLFHYYDKDFNNEADTPDNFQSRRPNTSFCFLDIRSPGLGDTAMYLCATSRISGVNEQFFGPGTRLTVL.

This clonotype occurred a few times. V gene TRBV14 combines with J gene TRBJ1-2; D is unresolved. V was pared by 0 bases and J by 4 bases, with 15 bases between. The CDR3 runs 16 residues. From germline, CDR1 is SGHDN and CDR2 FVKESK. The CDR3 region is CASSQDERAAGYGYTF. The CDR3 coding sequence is TGTGCCAGCAGCCAAGATGAGAGGGCAGCCGGCTATGGCTACACCTTC.

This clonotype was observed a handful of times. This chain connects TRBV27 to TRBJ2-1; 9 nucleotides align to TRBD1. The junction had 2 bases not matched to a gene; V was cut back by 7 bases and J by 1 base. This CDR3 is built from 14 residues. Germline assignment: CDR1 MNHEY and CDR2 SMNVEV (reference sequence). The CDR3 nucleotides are TGTGCCAGCACACAGGGGGCATCCTACAATGAGCAGTTCTTC. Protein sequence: CASTQGASYNEQFF.

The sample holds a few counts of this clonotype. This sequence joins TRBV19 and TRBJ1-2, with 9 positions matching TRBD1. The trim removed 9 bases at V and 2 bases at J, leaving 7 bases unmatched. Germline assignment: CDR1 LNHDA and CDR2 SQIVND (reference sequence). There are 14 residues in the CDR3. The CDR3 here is CASTTGTGNYGYTF. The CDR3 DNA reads TGTGCCAGCACCACCGGGACAGGGAACTATGGCTACACCTTC.

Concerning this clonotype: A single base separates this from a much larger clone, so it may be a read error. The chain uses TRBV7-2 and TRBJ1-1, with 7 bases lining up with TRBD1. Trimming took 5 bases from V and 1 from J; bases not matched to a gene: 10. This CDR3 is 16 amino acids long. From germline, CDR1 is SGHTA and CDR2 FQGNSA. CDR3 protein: CASSHLTGQGNTEAFF. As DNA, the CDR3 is TGTGCCAGCAGCCACCTGACAGGGCAGGGGAACACTGAAGCTTTCTTT.

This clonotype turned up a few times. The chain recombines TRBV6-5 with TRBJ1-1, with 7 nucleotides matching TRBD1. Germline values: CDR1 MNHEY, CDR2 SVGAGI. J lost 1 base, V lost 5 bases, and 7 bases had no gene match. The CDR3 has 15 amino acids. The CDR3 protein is CASSQTRDRNTEAFF. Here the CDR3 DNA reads TGTGCCAGCAGTCAAACTAGGGACAGGAACACTGAAGCTTTCTTT.

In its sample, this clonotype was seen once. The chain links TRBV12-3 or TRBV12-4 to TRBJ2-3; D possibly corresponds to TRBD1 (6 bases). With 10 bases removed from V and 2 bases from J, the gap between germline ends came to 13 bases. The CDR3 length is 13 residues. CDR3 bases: TGTGCCACCACATGGACAGCCACAGATACGCAGTATTTT. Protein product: CATTWTATDTQYF.

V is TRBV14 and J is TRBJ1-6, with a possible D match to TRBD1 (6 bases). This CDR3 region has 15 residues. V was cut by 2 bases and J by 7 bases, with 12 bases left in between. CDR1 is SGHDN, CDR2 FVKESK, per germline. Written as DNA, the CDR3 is TGTGCCAGCAGCCAAAAATTGGGGGCGAATTCACCCCTCCACTTT. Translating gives CASSQKLGANSPLHF.

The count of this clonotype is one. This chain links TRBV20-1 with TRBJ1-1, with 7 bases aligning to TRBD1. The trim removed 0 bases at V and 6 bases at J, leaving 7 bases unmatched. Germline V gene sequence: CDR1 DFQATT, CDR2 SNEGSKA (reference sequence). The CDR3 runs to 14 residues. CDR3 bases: TGCAGTGCTAGAGATTCCCCGACAGGGCCTGAAGCTTTCTTT. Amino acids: CSARDSPTGPEAFF.

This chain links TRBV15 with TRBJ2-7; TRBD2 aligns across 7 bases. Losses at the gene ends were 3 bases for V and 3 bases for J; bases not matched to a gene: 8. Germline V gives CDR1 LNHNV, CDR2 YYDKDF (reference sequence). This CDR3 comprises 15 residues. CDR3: CATSSSSGSFYEQYF. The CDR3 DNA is TGTGCCACCAGCAGTTCTAGCGGATCCTTCTACGAGCAGTACTTC.

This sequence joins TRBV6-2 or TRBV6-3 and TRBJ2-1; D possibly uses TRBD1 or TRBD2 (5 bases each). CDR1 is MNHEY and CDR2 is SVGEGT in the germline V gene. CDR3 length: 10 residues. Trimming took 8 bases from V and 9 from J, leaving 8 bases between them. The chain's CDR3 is CASGGPEQFF. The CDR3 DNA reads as TGTGCCAGCGGGGGTCCTGAGCAGTTCTTC.

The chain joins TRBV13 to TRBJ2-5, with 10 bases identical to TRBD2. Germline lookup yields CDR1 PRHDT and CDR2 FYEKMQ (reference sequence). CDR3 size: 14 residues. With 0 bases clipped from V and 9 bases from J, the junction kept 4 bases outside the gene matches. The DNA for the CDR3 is TGTGCCAGCAGCTTAGGACTAGCGGGACGGGCCCAGTACTTC. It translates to CASSLGLAGRAQYF.

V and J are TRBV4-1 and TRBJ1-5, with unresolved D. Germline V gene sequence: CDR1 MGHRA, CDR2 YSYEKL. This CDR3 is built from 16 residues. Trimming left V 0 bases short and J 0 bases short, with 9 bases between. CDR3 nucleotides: TGCGCCAGCAGCCAAGAACGAGGTTATAGCAATCAGCCCCAGCATTTT. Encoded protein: CASSQERGYSNQPQHF.

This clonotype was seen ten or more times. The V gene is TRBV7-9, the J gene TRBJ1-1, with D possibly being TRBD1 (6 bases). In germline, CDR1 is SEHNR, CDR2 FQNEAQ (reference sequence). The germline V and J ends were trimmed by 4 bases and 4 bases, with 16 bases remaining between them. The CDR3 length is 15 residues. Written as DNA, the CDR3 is TGTGCCAGCAGCTCAGAGGGGGGGCTGGGCACTGAAGCTTTCTTT. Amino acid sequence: CASSSEGGLGTEAFF. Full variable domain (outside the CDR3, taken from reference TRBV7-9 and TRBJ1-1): DTGVSQNPRHKITKRGQNVTFRCDPISEHNRLYWYRQTLGQGPEFLTYFQNEAQLEKSRLLSDRFSAERPKGSFSTLEIQRTEQGDSAMYLCASSSEGGLGTEAFFGQGTRLTVV.

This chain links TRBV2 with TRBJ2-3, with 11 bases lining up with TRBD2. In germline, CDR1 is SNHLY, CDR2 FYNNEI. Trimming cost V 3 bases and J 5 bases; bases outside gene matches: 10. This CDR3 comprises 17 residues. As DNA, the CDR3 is TGTGCCAGCAGTGACCCTGTGACTAGCGGGGCATTAGATACGCAGTATTTT. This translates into CASSDPVTSGALDTQYF.